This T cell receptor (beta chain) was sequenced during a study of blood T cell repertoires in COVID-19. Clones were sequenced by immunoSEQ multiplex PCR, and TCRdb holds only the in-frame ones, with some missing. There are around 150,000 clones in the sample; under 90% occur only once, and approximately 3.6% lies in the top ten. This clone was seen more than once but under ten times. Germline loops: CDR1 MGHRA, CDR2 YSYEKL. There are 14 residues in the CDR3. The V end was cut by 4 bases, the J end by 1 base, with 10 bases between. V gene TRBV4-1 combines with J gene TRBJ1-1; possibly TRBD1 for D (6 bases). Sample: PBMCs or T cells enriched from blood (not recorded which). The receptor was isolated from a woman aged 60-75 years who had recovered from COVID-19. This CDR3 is CASSLQGANTEAFF. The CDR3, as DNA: TGCGCCAGCAGCCTACAGGGTGCGAACACTGAAGCTTTCTTT.